The 16 T cell receptor beta chains in this list originate from one sample, sequenced in a study of response to subunit inactivated influenza vaccine. TCRdb re-called the RT-PCR reads with MiXCR, one entry per CDR3 protein. The sample records some 550,000 distinct CDR3 sequences, roughly 23% being singletons. This same sample was also taken into another study, of T cells expressing NK-cell markers. That study reports: 5'RACE template switching built TCR beta cDNA with unique molecular identifiers.

This material consisted of CD4+ T cells sorted from PBMCs, taken 11 to 12 days after vaccination. The receptor set was obtained from a man aged 50 or older who received an inactivated influenza vaccine.

V is TRBV3-1 and J is TRBJ2-5; TRBD2 agrees at 8 bases. In germline, CDR1 is LGHDT, CDR2 YNNKEL (reference sequence). V dropped 1 base and J dropped 5; count of bases not matched to a gene: 12. This CDR3 is 17 amino acids long. CDR3 amino acids: CASSQVGSGSYDETQYF. The CDR3 nucleotides are TGTGCCAGCAGCCAAGTAGGGAGCGGGAGTTACGATGAGACCCAGTACTTC.

This chain uses TRBV5-6 with TRBJ2-1; 10 positions match TRBD2. The germline V gene has CDR1 SGHDT and CDR2 YYEEEE. The CDR3 consists of 14 residues. V lost 3 bases and J lost 6; bases outside the gene matches: 3. In DNA form, the CDR3 reads TGTGCCAGCAGCTGGACTAGCGGTATCAATGAGCAGTTCTTC. Residues: CASSWTSGINEQFF.

The rearrangement joins TRBV5-6 to TRBJ2-2; tentative D call: TRBD1 (5 bases). Germline loops: CDR1 SGHDT, CDR2 YYEEEE. The CDR3 is 16 amino acids. The V gene lost 0 bases and the J gene lost 1 base, with 10 bases spanning the gap. The DNA of the CDR3 is TGTGCCAGCAGCTTGGGAAGGGGCAGGAACACCGGGGAGCTGTTTTTT. Protein sequence: CASSLGRGRNTGELFF.

In this sample, this clonotype turned up once. The rearrangement joins TRBV6-1 to TRBJ2-1, with 9 positions matching TRBD2. Per germline, CDR1 MNHNS and CDR2 SASEGT. This CDR3 has 14 amino acids. V trimming: 9 bases; J trimming: 5 bases; junction bases outside the gene matches: 8. CDR3 sequence (DNA): TGTGCCAGTACTGGGCTAGCGGGAAACAATGAGCAGTTCTTC. The encoded protein is CASTGLAGNNEQFF.

This chain connects TRBV12-3 or TRBV12-4 to TRBJ1-6, with a weak D call TRBD1 (6 bases). Trimming pared 5 bases from V and 10 bases from J, leaving 9 bases between. This CDR3 spans 12 amino acids. DNA for the CDR3: TGTGCCAGCAGTCAACAGGGATCACCCCTCCACTTT. It codes for CASSQQGSPLHF.

This clonotype was counted many times. This rearrangement joins TRBV12-3 or TRBV12-4 to TRBJ2-1, with D possibly TRBD1 on 6 matching bases. The CDR3 runs 13 residues. Trimming took off 3 bases at V and 10 bases at J, with 13 bases between the two ends. CDR3 amino acids: CASSFGQGREQFF. CDR3 bases: TGTGCCAGCAGTTTCGGGCAGGGGCGAGAGCAGTTCTTC.

A word on this clonotype: An end of the junction differs from the germline gene, which may be a read error. V and J are TRBV7-9 and TRBJ2-7, with 9 bases that match TRBD2. From germline, CDR1 is SEHNR and CDR2 FQNEAQ (reference sequence). The CDR3 has 16 amino acids. The chain's CDR3 is CASSARGSGGTYDQYF. The CDR3 DNA is TGTGCCAGCAGCGCCAGGGGTAGCGGGGGAACCTACGACCAGTACTTC. The full variable domain, completed using reference TRBV7-9 and TRBJ2-7, is DTGVSQNPRHKITKRGQNVTFRCDPISEHNRLYWYRQTLGQGPEFLTYFQNEAQLEKSRLLSDRFSAERPKGSFSTLEIQRTEQGDSAMYLCASSARGSGGTYDQYFGPGTRLTVT.

The V gene is TRBV7-9, the J gene TRBJ2-7; 9 bases map to TRBD2. With V trimmed by 1 base and J by 4 bases, 5 bases remained unmatched. CDR3 size: 15 residues. The germline gives CDR1 SEHNR, CDR2 FQNEAQ (reference sequence). Written as DNA, the CDR3 is TGTGCCAGCAGCTTAGTCCCGACTAGCGGTTACGAGCAGTACTTC. Amino acids: CASSLVPTSGYEQYF.

This clonotype appeared many times. The chain employs TRBV20-1 and TRBJ2-1, with 7 positions matching TRBD2. With 0 bases clipped from V and 8 bases from J, the junction kept 7 bases outside the gene matches. The CDR3 has 14 residues. CDR1 and CDR2 from the germline V gene are DFQATT and SNEGSKA (reference sequence). CDR3 in DNA: TGCAGTGCTAGAGATCCGCGGGAGCGCCATGAGCAGTTCTTC. Residues: CSARDPRERHEQFF.

The V call is TRBV12-3 or TRBV12-4, the J call TRBJ2-7, with D hard to call. Trimming pared 3 bases from V and 3 bases from J, leaving 9 bases between. The CDR3 totals 13 residues. The CDR3 sequence: CASSFGDFYEQYF. CDR3 sequence (DNA): TGTGCCAGCAGTTTTGGAGACTTCTACGAGCAGTACTTC.

The chain is built from TRBV20-1 and TRBJ2-2; 10 bases are shared with TRBD2. The CDR3 sequence is 17 residues long. The germline V gene encodes CDR1 DFQATT and CDR2 SNEGSKA (reference sequence). Trimming removed 0 bases from V and 7 bases from J; junction bases left unmatched: 11. CDR3 bases: TGCAGTGCTAGAGATTCCAGCGGGAGGGCCGGGATCGGGGAGCTGTTTTTT. Translating gives CSARDSSGRAGIGELFF.

A note on this clonotype: This sequence may be a read error, since a much larger clone differs from it by one base. The chain couples TRBV5-6 to TRBJ2-2, with D uncertain. The CDR3 is 13 residues long. Germline V gene lookup returns CDR1 SGHDT and CDR2 YYEEEE. CDR3 in amino acids: CANSFSSPGELFF. The CDR3 DNA reads as TGTGCCAACAGCTTCTCCTCCCCCGGGGAGCTGTTTTTT.

The sample holds a few counts of this clonotype. The chain has TRBV5-6 and TRBJ2-2; TRBD1 is a possible D gene (5 bases). The CDR3 spans 13 residues. Germline assignment: CDR1 SGHDT and CDR2 YYEEEE. V was clipped by 0 bases and J by 9 bases, with 9 bases between them. The CDR3 DNA is TGTGCCAGCAGCTTGGATCAGGGATGGGAGCTGTTTTTT. Its translation: CASSLDQGWELFF.

The chain has TRBV6-1 and TRBJ2-7; 10 bases are a match to TRBD1. This CDR3 contains 14 residues. The germline CDR1 and CDR2 sequences are MNHNS and SASEGT. V gave up 6 bases and J gave up 7 bases; unmatched junction bases: 9. The CDR3 protein is CASSQKRTGGEQYF. CDR3 in DNA: TGTGCCAGCAGCCAGAAAAGGACAGGGGGGGAGCAGTACTTC.

CDR3 sequence (DNA): TGTGCCAGCAGCCCGGACCTTCGTACGCAGTATTTT. As protein: CASSPDLRTQYF. This chain links TRBV7-2 with TRBJ2-3; D is unresolved. This CDR3 comprises 12 residues. V gave up 5 bases and J gave up 8 bases, with 11 bases separating them. Germline loops: CDR1 SGHTA, CDR2 FQGNSA.

This clonotype has just a few counts. This rearrangement joins TRBV15 to TRBJ1-2; TRBD1 aligns across 9 bases. With 1 base clipped from V and 2 bases from J, the junction kept 2 bases outside the gene matches. The germline gives CDR1 LNHNV, CDR2 YYDKDF (reference sequence). The CDR3 is 15 amino acids. The CDR3 here is CATSRGGQGNYGYTF. The DNA for the CDR3 is TGTGCCACCAGCAGAGGGGGACAGGGAAACTATGGCTACACCTTC.